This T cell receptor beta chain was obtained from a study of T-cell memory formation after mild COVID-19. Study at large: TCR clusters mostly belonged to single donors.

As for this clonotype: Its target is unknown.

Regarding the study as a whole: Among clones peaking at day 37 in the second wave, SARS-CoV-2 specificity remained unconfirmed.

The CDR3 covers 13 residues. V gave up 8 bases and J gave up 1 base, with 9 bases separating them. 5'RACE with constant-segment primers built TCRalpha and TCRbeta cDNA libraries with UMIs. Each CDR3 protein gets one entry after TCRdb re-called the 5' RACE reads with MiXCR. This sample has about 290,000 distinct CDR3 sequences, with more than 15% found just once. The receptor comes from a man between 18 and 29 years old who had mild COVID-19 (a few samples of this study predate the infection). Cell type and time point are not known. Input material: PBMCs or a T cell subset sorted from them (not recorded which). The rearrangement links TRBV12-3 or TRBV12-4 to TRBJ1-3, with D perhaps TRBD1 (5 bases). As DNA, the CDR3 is TGTGCCAGCGACCGGGGGTCTGGAAACACCATATATTTT. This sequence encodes CASDRGSGNTIYF.